This TCR beta chain was documented in a study of cytomegalovirus exposure and HLA in healthy donors. The PCR employed 60 Vbeta primers together with 13 Jbeta primers. TCRdb keeps only in-frame clones here, not all; method: immunoSEQ multiplex PCR. The table includes some 100,000 clones, around 79% detected once. About this clone: Its antigen is not known.

Study-level results: According to an earlier analysis, most TCR beta V segments yielded productive rearrangements about 90% or about 30% of the time. TCR beta V- and J-gene trimming, according to a later analysis, was linked to a missense DCLRE1C variant. The authors confirmed in vitro that three CMV-associated chains were specific for CMV antigens.

Though nominally healthy at sampling, donors likely had unrecorded immune exposures. The sequence derives from a male donor in good health and CMV-seropositive. Material for sequencing was PBMCs.

CDR3 in amino acids: CASSPQGVNEKLFF. The CDR3 coding sequence is TGTGCCAGCAGTCCACAGGGGGTTAATGAAAAACTGTTTTTT. This sequence joins TRBV28 and TRBJ1-4; 8 bases agree with TRBD1. The length of the CDR3 is 14 residues. Germline lookup yields CDR1 MDHEN and CDR2 SYDVKM. V shed 5 bases and J 4 bases; nucleotides not matched to a gene: 3. The full variable domain, in which reference TRBV28 and TRBJ1-4 provide the parts outside the CDR3, is DVKVTQSSRYLVKRTGEKVFLECVQDMDHENMFWYRQDPGLGLRLIYFSYDVKMKEKGDIPEGYSVSREKKERFSLILESASTNQTSMYLCASSPQGVNEKLFFGSGTQLSVL.